This TCR beta chain derives from a study of cytomegalovirus exposure and HLA in healthy donors. General study results and limits: A later analysis found first-cohort TCR clusters tended to co-occur in the 120 validation repertoires.

TCRdb's copy holds only in-frame clones and misses some; the assay was immunoSEQ multiplex PCR. The data contain 150,000 to 200,000 clones, approximately 86% of them singletons. Comments on this clone: The antigen remains undetermined.

The donors belonged to the roughly 110-subject validation cohort, separate from the roughly 670-subject first cohort. This TCR came from a man aged 25 to 40 in good health and CMV-seropositive. The sample taken for sequencing was PBMCs.

DNA of the CDR3: TGCAGCGTTGAGTTCCTAGCAGGTTGGGAGACCCAGTACTTC. Amino acid sequence: CSVEFLAGWETQYF. The chain combines TRBV29-1 with TRBJ2-5; D possibly corresponds to TRBD2 (5 bases). The CDR3 is 14 amino acids. Germline V gives CDR1 SQVTM, CDR2 ANQGSEA. V was shortened by 3 bases and J by 5 bases, with 16 bases between the two germline ends. Supplemented by reference TRBV29-1 and TRBJ2-5, the full variable domain reads SAVISQKPSRDICQRGTSLTIQCQVDSQVTMMFWYRQQPGQSLTLIATANQGSEATYESGFVIDKFPISRPNLTFSTLTVSNMSPEDSSIYLCSVEFLAGWETQYFGPGTRLLVL.